The clone carrying this T cell receptor (beta chain) was observed a few times. No antigen is known for it. The junction departs from germline at one end; a sequencing error may be responsible. These data belong to a study of T cell repertoires in cytomegalovirus infection. Looking at the study overall: It was the public TCR beta signatures that indicated both CMV infection and matching HLA type. Notes on the study in general: CMV-specific TCR beta clonotypes restricted by HLA-C were the ones dominating the ex vivo response. Identification of carriers of CMV plus the relevant HLA was performed using cumulative public TCR beta family frequency.

TCRdb passed the reads through MiXCR, listing each CDR3 protein once. The sample carries around 490,000 distinct CDR3 sequences, around 27% recorded once. The CDR3 runs 17 residues. Germline assignment: CDR1 SSHAT and CDR2 FNYEAQ (reference sequence). The source of this sequence is a human donor in good health (CMV status not recorded). Some clones in this sample may be carry-over from other donors' samples. Sequencing input: PBMCs. The rearrangement uses TRBV7-7 and TRBJ1-3, with a possible D match to TRBD1 (5 bases). CDR3 sequence: CASSLEGKSTHGNTIYF. CDR3 sequence (DNA): TGTGCTAGCAGCTTAGAGGGGAAGAGCACCCATGGAAACACCATATATTTT.